Listed here are 8 T cell receptor beta chains from one sample, sequenced in a study of shared clonotypes between healthy human individuals. The protocol was immunoSEQ multiplex PCR, while the TCRdb copy is restricted to in-frame clones and leaves out a portion. The table records 2,100,000 or so clones, 90% to 96% of them present only once. Material: naive CD4+ T cells sorted from blood. As to subset: CD45RA+ positively selected. The receptors originated from a man between 18 and 35 years old in good health.

This clone was seen just once. The CDR3 DNA sequence: TGTGCCAGCAGTCGAGGACAGGGCAGCTACACCTTC. Translation: CASSRGQGSYTF. The chain employs TRBV2 and TRBJ1-2, with 8 bases lining up with TRBD1. This CDR3 is 12 amino acids long. Germline CDR1 is SNHLY and CDR2 is FYNNEI. J was trimmed by 9 bases and V by 5 bases; bases with no gene match: 5.

The chain uses TRBV29-1 and TRBJ2-5; a possible D gene is TRBD1 (7 bases). Germline assignment: CDR1 SQVTM and CDR2 ANQGSEA. This CDR3 spans 16 amino acids. V shed 1 base and J shed 0 bases, with 15 bases lying between them. This CDR3 is CSVEVGAGGYQETQYF. The CDR3 nucleotides read TGCAGCGTTGAAGTGGGGGCAGGGGGGTACCAAGAGACCCAGTACTTC.

The chain uses TRBV4-1 and TRBJ2-2, with TRBD2 matching over 9 bases. Germline trimming cut 1 base from V and 6 bases from J; bases unmatched to any gene: 9. CDR3 size: 17 residues. CDR1 and CDR2 from the germline V gene are MGHRA and YSYEKL. In DNA form, the CDR3 reads TGCGCCAGCAGCCAAGGGGGACTAGCTGGGAGGGCCGGGGAGCTGTTTTTT. Protein sequence: CASSQGGLAGRAGELFF.

The V gene is TRBV6-5, the J gene TRBJ1-5; D is unclear. The CDR3 is 14 amino acids. Trimming removed 7 bases from V and 6 bases from J, with 16 bases in between. Germline V gene sequence: CDR1 MNHEY, CDR2 SVGAGI. CDR3: CASKTAGLGQPQHF. CDR3 nucleotide sequence: TGTGCCAGCAAGACCGCGGGCCTCGGTCAGCCCCAGCATTTT.

V and J are TRBV19 and TRBJ1-1; D uncertain. The CDR3 has 14 amino acids. The ends were cut back, 3 bases at V and 0 bases at J, with 8 bases in the middle. Germline values: CDR1 LNHDA, CDR2 SQIVND (reference sequence). The CDR3 loop reads CASSIGKVNTEAFF. The CDR3 nucleotides read TGTGCCAGTAGTATTGGGAAGGTGAACACTGAAGCTTTCTTT.

J is TRBJ1-6 and V is TRBV7-8; D gene ambiguous. CDR1 and CDR2 (germline): SGHVS, FQNEAQ. This CDR3 region has 19 residues. Trimming pared 1 base from V and 4 bases from J, leaving 20 bases between. DNA for the CDR3: TGTGCCAGCAGCTTAGTCTCAGTGTCACCGGGCCCTTATAATTCACCCCTCCACTTT. Translating it yields CASSLVSVSPGPYNSPLHF.

The rearrangement uses TRBV19 and TRBJ1-5, with TRBD1 matching over 7 bases. The CDR3 is made up of 16 amino acids. The junction had 7 bases not matched to a gene; V was cut back by 4 bases and J by 1 base. Looked up from germline, CDR1 is LNHDA and CDR2 is SQIVND (reference sequence). This CDR3 reads CASSTYRGGSNQPQHF. The CDR3 nucleotides read TGTGCCAGTAGTACTTACAGGGGAGGAAGCAATCAGCCCCAGCATTTT.

This clone occurred once. The chain has TRBV18 and TRBJ2-6; a possible D gene is TRBD2 (5 bases). The germline V and J ends were trimmed by 4 bases and 0 bases, with 7 bases remaining between them. The CDR3 is 15 amino acids. CDR1 is KGHSH and CDR2 is LQKENI in the germline V gene. CDR3 in DNA: TGTGCCAGCTCACTCCGGGACTCTGGGGCCAACGTCCTGACTTTC. Protein product: CASSLRDSGANVLTF.